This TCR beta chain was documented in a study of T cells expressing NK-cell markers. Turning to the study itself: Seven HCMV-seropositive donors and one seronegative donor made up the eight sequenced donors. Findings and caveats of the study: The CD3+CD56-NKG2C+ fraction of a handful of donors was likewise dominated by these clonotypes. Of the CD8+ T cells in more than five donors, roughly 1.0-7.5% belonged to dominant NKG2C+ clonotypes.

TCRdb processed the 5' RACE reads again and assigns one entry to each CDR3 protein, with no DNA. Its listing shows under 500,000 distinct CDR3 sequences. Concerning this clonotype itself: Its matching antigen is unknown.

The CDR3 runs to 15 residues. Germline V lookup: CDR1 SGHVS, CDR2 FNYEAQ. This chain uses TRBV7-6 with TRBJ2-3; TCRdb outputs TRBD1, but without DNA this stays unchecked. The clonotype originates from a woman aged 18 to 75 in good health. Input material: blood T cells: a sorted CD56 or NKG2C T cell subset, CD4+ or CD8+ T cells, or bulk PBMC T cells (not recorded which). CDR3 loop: CASTPGQGNRDTQYF. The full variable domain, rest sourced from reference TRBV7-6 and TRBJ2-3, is GAGVSQSPRYKVTKRGQDVALRCDPISGHVSLYWYRQALGQGPEFLTYFNYEAQQDKSGLPNDRFSAERPEGSISTLTIQRTEQRDSAMYRCASTPGQGNRDTQYFGPGTRLTVL.